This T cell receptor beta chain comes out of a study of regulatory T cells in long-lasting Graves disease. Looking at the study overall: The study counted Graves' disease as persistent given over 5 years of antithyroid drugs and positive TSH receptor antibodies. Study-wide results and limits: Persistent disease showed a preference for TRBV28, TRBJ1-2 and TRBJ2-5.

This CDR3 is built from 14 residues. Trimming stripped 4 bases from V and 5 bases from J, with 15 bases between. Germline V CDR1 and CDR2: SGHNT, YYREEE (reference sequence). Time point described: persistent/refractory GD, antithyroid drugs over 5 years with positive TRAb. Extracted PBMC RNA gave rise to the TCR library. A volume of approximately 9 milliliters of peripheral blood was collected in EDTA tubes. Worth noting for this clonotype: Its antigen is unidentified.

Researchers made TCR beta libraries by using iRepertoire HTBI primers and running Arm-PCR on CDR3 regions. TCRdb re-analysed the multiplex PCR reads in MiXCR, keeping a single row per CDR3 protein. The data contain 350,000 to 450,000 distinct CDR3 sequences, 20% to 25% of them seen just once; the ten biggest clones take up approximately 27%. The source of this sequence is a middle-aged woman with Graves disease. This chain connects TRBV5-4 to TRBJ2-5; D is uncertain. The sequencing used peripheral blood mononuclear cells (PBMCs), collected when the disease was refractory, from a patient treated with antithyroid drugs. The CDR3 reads CASSPAALEETQYF. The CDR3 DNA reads TGTGCCAGCAGCCCCGCCGCCCTCGAGGAGACCCAGTACTTC.